These T cell receptor beta chains were read from a single sample in a study of CD8+CD57+ T cells in acquired aplastic anemia. TCRdb recomputed calls from the reads with MiXCR, one row per CDR3 protein. This sample has 270,000 or so distinct CDR3 sequences, with about 80% found just once. Sequencing was performed on sorted CD4+, CD8+, or CD8+CD57+ T cells (not recorded which) from PBMCs. These receptors all come from a human donor with aplastic anemia. The CDR3 runs from the conserved cysteine through the conserved F or W. D genes are given only for firm matches. Not all rows give a size; the values are once, few, many and, for expanded clones, a class.

v_gene	d_gene	j_gene	abundance	CDR3nt	CDR3aa
TRBV19	NA	TRBJ1-1	NA	TGTGCCAGTAGAGAATCGGCGTACACTGAAGCTTTCTTT	CASRESAYTEAFF
TRBV9	NA	TRBJ1-1	NA	TGTGCCAGCAGGCGGCTTGGGGTGATGCTAGCTTTCTTT	CASRRLGVMLAFF
TRBV11-3	TRBD1	TRBJ1-5	NA	TGTGCCAGCAGCTTAGATCTGACAGGGGGTCAGCCCCAGCATTTT	CASSLDLTGGQPQHF
TRBV11-3	NA	TRBJ2-7	few	TGTGCCAGCAGCTTAGCGGGCCGAGCCTACGAGCAGTACTTC	CASSLAGRAYEQYF
TRBV20-1	NA	TRBJ1-1	NA	TGCAGTGCTATACTCGGGGCTAGCTTTAACACTGAAGCTTTCTTT	CSAILGASFNTEAFF
TRBV2	NA	TRBJ2-3	NA	TGTGCCAGCGGGCACTGGGATACGCAGTATTTT	CASGHWDTQYF
TRBV7-3	NA	TRBJ2-5	NA	TGTGCCACCAGCTTAGCCAGAGGGCAAGAGACCCAGTACTTC	CATSLARGQETQYF
TRBV2	TRBD1	TRBJ2-1	once	TGTGCCAGCAGTGAGGACAGGAGCTCCTACAATGAGCAGTTCTTC	CASSEDRSSYNEQFF
TRBV20-1	NA	TRBJ1-2	NA	TGCAGTGCATGGACTAGCGGGAACATGGATGGCTACACCTTC	CSAWTSGNMDGYTF
TRBV7-8	NA	TRBJ1-5	NA	TGTGCCAGCAGCTCCGGGGTTGCGGGTGGACAGTTGTTCCAGCATTTT	CASSSGVAGGQLFQHF
TRBV2	TRBD2	TRBJ2-4	NA	TGTGCCAGCAGTGGGGGGGGGAGCATTCAGTACTTC	CASSGGGSIQYF
TRBV7-3	NA	TRBJ2-5	NA	NA	CASRMDAYEQFFGF
TRBV25-1	NA	TRBJ1-2	NA	TGTGCCAGCAGCCCGATCGACAGAAACGGTGCTAACTATGGCTACACCTTC	CASSPIDRNGANYGYTF
TRBV11-3	NA	TRBJ2-3	NA	TGTGCCAGCAGCTTAGATCAGGGGCCCGATACGCAGTATTTT	CASSLDQGPDTQYF
TRBV7-9	TRBD2	TRBJ2-1	NA	TGTGCCAGCAGCTTCCCAGATACGGGGGGGTTTGGCGCACAGTTCTTC	CASSFPDTGGFGAQFF
TRBV7-8	TRBD2	TRBJ2-5	few	TGTGCCAGCAGCTTAGTGGGGAGGGTCGAGGAGACCCAGTACTTC	CASSLVGRVEETQYF
TRBV7-9	NA	TRBJ2-3	NA	TGTGCCAGCAGCTCCGAAGGGACCTACGAGCAGTACTTCTTC	CASSSEGTYEQYFF
TRBV5-6	NA	TRBJ1-6	NA	TGTGCCAGCAGCTTGAGGTGCACTAATTCACCCCTCCACTTT	CASSLRCTNSPLHF
TRBV9	NA	TRBJ2-3	NA	TGTGCCAGCAGCGTAGGGGTCTCTACGAAGCATTTT	CASSVGVSTKHF
TRBV7-9	NA	TRBJ2-3	NA	TGTGCCAGCGGGGACGGGGGCACAGATAAGAAGCTTTTT	CASGDGGTDKKLF
TRBV19	NA	TRBJ2-5	NA	TGTGCCAGTAGCCAGGGAGTTAGAGAGACCCAGTACTTC	CASSQGVRETQYF
TRBV7-2	NA	TRBJ2-1	once	TGTGCCAGCAGCCTGGGGGGAAGACAGCCCCAGCATGTTCAGTTCTTC	CASSLGGRQPQHVQFF
TRBV20-1	TRBD1	TRBJ2-7	NA	TGCAGTGCTAGAGTGGACAGGGGCCTCTACGAGCAGTACTTC	CSARVDRGLYEQYF
TRBV7-9	NA	TRBJ2-3	NA	NA	CASSFAGGADTEYF
TRBV7-8	NA	TRBJ2-5	few	TGTGCCAGCAGTTTAACCGGAGGTCCCGATACGCCCTATTACTTC	CASSLTGGPDTPYYF
TRBV10-3	TRBD2	TRBJ2-3	few	TGTGCCATCAGTGAGTCCACTAGCGGGGATACGCAGTATTTT	CAISESTSGDTQYF
TRBV7-9	NA	TRBJ2-5	NA	TGTGCCACCAGCACGGGTTACAGCCAGGAAGAGACCCACTTC	CATSTGYSQEETHF
TRBV11-3	NA	TRBJ1-6	NA	TGTGCCAGCAGCTTAGCGGGAGGTCAACATAATTCACCCCTCCACTTT	CASSLAGGQHNSPLHF
TRBV7-9	NA	TRBJ1-1	few	TGTGCCAGCAGCTTAAGCACTGAAGCTTTCTTT	CASSLSTEAFF
TRBV29-1	NA	TRBJ1-1	NA	TGCAGCGTTGCAGGTAGAATGAACACTGAAGCTTTCTTT	CSVAGRMNTEAFF
TRBV2	TRBD2	TRBJ2-5	NA	TGTGCCAGCGGGGAGGGGCAGCAAGAGACCCAGTACTTC	CASGEGQQETQYF
TRBV15	NA	TRBJ2-1	NA	TGTGCCGGCAGCTTAGGCGGCCCCGACTATGAGCAGTTCTTC	CAGSLGGPDYEQFF
TRBV9	NA	TRBJ2-2	once	TGTGCCAGCAGCTGTGAGGGAGGTCACGCTACGCAGCTGTTTTTT	CASSCEGGHATQLFF
TRBV7-2	NA	TRBJ2-3	NA	NA	CASSVGGGADKEYF
TRBV2	NA	TRBJ1-1	once	TGTGCCAGCTGCGCCGAAAGCAGGAACACTGAAGCTTTCTTT	CASCAESRNTEAFF
TRBV15	NA	TRBJ2-2	NA	TGTGCCACCAGCAGAGATAACTTATCCGGGGAGCTGTTTTTT	CATSRDNLSGELFF
TRBV15	NA	TRBJ2-2	NA	TGTGCCACCAGCAGAGATCTTTGGGAAATCGGGGAGCTGTTTTTT	CATSRDLWEIGELFF
TRBV7-6	NA	TRBJ1-3	NA	TGTGCCAGCAGCTTAGCGAAGGGGGACGGCGACACCATATATTTT	CASSLAKGDGDTIYF
TRBV6-1	NA	TRBJ1-2	NA	TGTGCCAGCAAGCAAGATTCGGTCAGTTATAACTATGGCTACACCTTC	CASKQDSVSYNYGYTF
TRBV24-1	TRBD1	TRBJ2-3	NA	TGTGCCACCAGTGAAGCTGGACAGGGGGACTCAGATACGCAGTATTTT	CATSEAGQGDSDTQYF